The source of this TCR beta chain is a study of T-cell reconstitution after alpha-beta-depleted transplantation in children. The V gene's germline CDR1 is SGHTA and CDR2 FQGTGA. The V segment lost 2 bases and the J segment 6 bases; nucleotides outside the gene matches: 12. The CDR3 is 18 amino acids. Unique molecular identifiers were incorporated into the prepared TCRbeta library. TCRdb processed the PCR reads anew with MiXCR; each CDR3 protein has one entry. The sample yields some 550,000 distinct CDR3 sequences, 15% to 20% seen once. The rearrangement joins TRBV7-3 to TRBJ2-2; 10 bases map to TRBD2. The TCR comes from a human donor who donated a stem cell graft to a child with acute lymphoblastic leukemia. Sequencing was performed on PBMCs from the stem cell graft donor, taken from the stem cell graft. This CDR3 is CASSLLGATSGMSGELFF. The CDR3 DNA is TGTGCCAGCAGCTTATTGGGGGCAACTAGCGGGATGTCCGGGGAGCTGTTTTTT. Together with reference TRBV7-3 and TRBJ2-2, the CDR3 gives the full variable domain: GAGVSQTPSNKVTEKGKYVELRCDPISGHTALYWYRQSLGQGPEFLIYFQGTGAADDSGLPNDRFFAVRPEGSVSTLKIQRTERGDSAVYLCASSLLGATSGMSGELFFGEGSRLTVL.